What follows describes a single T cell receptor (beta chain). The antigen remains undetermined. After removal of 4 bases from V and 1 base from J, the junction contained 4 bases not matched to a gene. Per germline, CDR1 MNHNY and CDR2 SVGAGI (reference sequence). This CDR3 spans 16 amino acids. The record originates from a study of cytomegalovirus exposure and HLA in healthy donors. Findings of the study overall: Per a later analysis, HLA-associated TCR beta chains showed more clonal expansion than other, equally common TCR beta chains. Likely technical artifact: a cluster of highly shared sequence variants. Cytomegalovirus-associated status was assigned to 150 or so TCR beta chains.

PCR was performed using 60 Vbeta and 13 Jbeta primers. Source study methods: A later analysis tallied some 80 million unique TCR beta chains, about 12 million of them shared. TCRdb keeps only in-frame clones here, not all; method: immunoSEQ multiplex PCR. The D gene and trimming were derived from the DNA, and the V and J assignments and clone size from that table. In the table there are about 130,000 clones, 80% of which are singletons. The chain carries TRBV6-6 and TRBJ1-5; TRBD1 matches at 10 bases. This receptor was obtained from a man aged 40-55 years in good health and CMV-seronegative. Material for sequencing was PBMCs. CDR3 protein: CASSSDRGDSNQPQHF. CDR3 coding DNA: TGTGCCAGCAGTTCGGACAGGGGGGACAGCAATCAGCCCCAGCATTTT.